This T cell receptor (beta chain) was identified in a study of T cell responses to AZD1222 COVID-19 vaccine. TCRdb keeps only in-frame clones here, not all; method: immunoSEQ multiplex PCR. This table holds fewer than 150,000 clones, around four fifths found once. The CDR3 is 14 residues long. Trimming cost V 5 bases and J 9 bases; bases outside gene matches: 5. The V gene's germline CDR1 is WNHNN and CDR2 SYGVQD (reference sequence). The V and J genes are TRBV10-1 and TRBJ2-1; the match to TRBD2 covers 12 bases. The sample here was peripheral blood, taken on day 0 of AZD1222 vaccination. The TCR sequence derives from an adult in good health. Here the CDR3 reads CASSRTSGAGEQFF. The CDR3 DNA follows: TGCGCCAGCAGTCGGACTAGCGGGGCAGGTGAGCAGTTCTTC.